The sequence of this T cell receptor (beta chain) was determined in a study of monozygotic twins with inflammatory bowel disease. Study-level points and caveats: For IBD patients, clonotypes shared with others were fewer than for healthy twins, especially with disease activity.

Notes on this clonotype: Its specificity is not known.

Each CDR3 protein gets one entry in TCRdb, which reprocessed the 5' RACE reads and gives no DNA. The sample has over 110,000 distinct CDR3 sequences, and its top ten clones hold less than 2.5%. Germline V gene data show CDR1 as SGHRS and CDR2 as YFSETQ. This CDR3 has 15 amino acids. The V call is TRBV5-1, the J call TRBJ1-6. This TCR was sampled from a human donor with ulcerative colitis or Crohn's disease, or a healthy co-twin of an affected twin (not recorded which). Sequenced sample: blood. The CDR3 region is CASSLALLSNSPLHF.